This entry lists 11 T cell receptor beta chains sequenced from one sample in a study of monozygotic twins with inflammatory bowel disease. TCRdb reanalyzed the 5' RACE reads and collapses them to one entry per CDR3 protein, without DNA. The sample data list 300,000 to 400,000 distinct CDR3 sequences. The sample taken for sequencing was blood. These receptors were collected from a human donor with ulcerative colitis or Crohn's disease, or a healthy co-twin of an affected twin (not recorded which).

The genes are TRBV18 and TRBJ2-7; TCRdb lists TRBD1, though no DNA is available to test this call. Germline assignment: CDR1 KGHSH and CDR2 LQKENI. This CDR3 is 16 amino acids long. The CDR3 sequence is CASSPMQIGTSYEQYF.

V is TRBV6-1 and J is TRBJ1-2. There are 16 residues in the CDR3. The germline V gene encodes CDR1 MNHNS and CDR2 SASEGT. CDR3 amino acids: CASSEVSMRVSVGYTF.

The chain employs TRBV28 and TRBJ2-4. The CDR3 totals 15 residues. CDR1 and CDR2 (germline): MDHEN, SYDVKM. This CDR3 is CASSLERKGKNIQYF.

The chain couples TRBV4-1 to TRBJ2-2; the TCRdb call, TRBD1, lacks DNA for checking. Germline loops: CDR1 MGHRA, CDR2 YSYEKL. CDR3 size: 14 residues. CDR3 region: CASSQEHGAGELFF.

CDR3 sequence reads: CATSDPGGLAGVRVDTQYF. The chain recombines TRBV24-1 with TRBJ2-3; TCRdb's assignment of TRBD2 cannot be checked, as there is no DNA. CDR1 is KGHDR, CDR2 SFDVKD, per germline. The CDR3 covers 19 residues.

The chain carries TRBV20-1 and TRBJ2-3; the TCRdb call, TRBD1, lacks DNA for checking. This CDR3 region has 14 residues. Germline V CDR1 and CDR2: DFQATT, SNEGSKA (reference sequence). CDR3 residues: CSAGDPGEGDTQYF.

The gene calls are TRBV15 and TRBJ2-5. Germline values: CDR1 LNHNV, CDR2 YYDKDF (reference sequence). The CDR3 extends over 16 amino acids. This CDR3 is CATSRVRNRVQETQYF. The whole variable domain, filled in from reference TRBV15 and TRBJ2-5, reads DAMVIQNPRYQVTQFGKPVTLSCSQTLNHNVMYWYQQKSSQAPKLLFHYYDKDFNNEADTPDNFQSRRPNTSFCFLDIRSPGLGDTAMYLCATSRVRNRVQETQYFGPGTRLLVL.

The gene calls are TRBV5-4 and TRBJ2-2. CDR3 length equals 14 residues. Germline loops: CDR1 SGHNT, CDR2 YYREEE (reference sequence). CDR3: CASYAQRNTGELFF.

V gene TRBV6-6 combines with J gene TRBJ2-1; TCRdb lists TRBD2, though no DNA is available to test this call. This CDR3 has 13 amino acids. The germline V gene has CDR1 MNHNY and CDR2 SVGAGI (reference sequence). The CDR3 protein is CATQRGARNEQFF.

J is TRBJ1-1 and V is TRBV7-2; TCRdb indicates TRBD1, and absent DNA this call remains unverified. The germline V gene encodes CDR1 SGHTA and CDR2 FQGNSA. This CDR3 has 14 amino acids. The CDR3 spells CASSAQGANTEAFF.

V and J are TRBV7-9 and TRBJ2-1; TCRdb outputs TRBD2, but without DNA this stays unchecked. This CDR3 contains 15 residues. Germline CDR1 and CDR2: SEHNR and FQNEAQ (reference sequence). The CDR3 spells CASRPGLGSYNEQFF.